Each of the 28 T cell receptor beta chains below was sequenced from the same sample in a study of T cell responses to AZD1222 COVID-19 vaccine. Assay used: immunoSEQ multiplex PCR; TCRdb lists only in-frame clones, some missing. The sample has about 120,000 clones; about 93% are singletons. Material: peripheral blood, obtained 28 days after the second AZD1222 dose. These receptors originate from an adult who received the AZD1222 COVID-19 vaccine.

The chain is built from TRBV5-1 and TRBJ2-7; the D gene is possibly TRBD1 (6 bases). The CDR3 sequence is 13 residues long. Germline-derived CDR1 and CDR2 are SGHRS and YFSETQ. The V gene lost 0 bases and the J gene lost 3 bases, with 7 bases spanning the gap. The CDR3 sequence is CASSLDRDYEQYF. The CDR3 nucleotides are TGCGCCAGCAGCTTGGACAGGGACTACGAGCAGTACTTC.

The genes are TRBV19 and TRBJ1-5; 7 bases match TRBD1. With V trimmed by 5 bases and J by 0 bases, 7 bases remained unmatched. CDR1 and CDR2 from the germline V gene are LNHDA and SQIVND (reference sequence). CDR3 length: 16 amino acids. As DNA, the CDR3 is TGTGCCAGTAGTCTTGGGACAGCTTATAGCAATCAGCCCCAGCATTTT. This codes for CASSLGTAYSNQPQHF.

This clone appeared a single time. V gene TRBV2 combines with J gene TRBJ1-2; D is perhaps TRBD1 (6 bases). This CDR3 is 14 amino acids long. Looked up from germline, CDR1 is SNHLY and CDR2 is FYNNEI. The V end lost 2 bases, the J end lost 5 bases, and 12 bases lay between the germline ends. The CDR3 here is CASSETPGQYGYTF. The CDR3 region has the DNA TGTGCCAGCAGTGAAACCCCGGGACAATATGGCTACACCTTC. Variable domain in full (rest from reference TRBV2 and TRBJ1-2): EPEVTQTPSHQVTQMGQEVILRCVPISNHLYFYWYRQILGQKVEFLVSFYNNEISEKSEIFDDQFSVERPDGSNFTLKIRSTKLEDSAMYFCASSETPGQYGYTFGSGTRLTVV.

The chain combines TRBV6-5 with TRBJ1-2; no reliable D call. The CDR3 length is 12 residues. Germline CDR1 MNHEY, CDR2 SVGAGI. V lost 7 bases and J lost 5, with 11 bases in between. CDR3 sequence (DNA): TGTGCCAGCACCGCAGGAGATTATGGCTACACCTTC. This translates into CASTAGDYGYTF.

The chain is built from TRBV30 and TRBJ2-1; TRBD1 aligns across 8 bases. This CDR3 region has 14 residues. With 7 bases clipped from V and 6 bases from J, the junction kept 11 bases outside the gene matches. The germline V gene has CDR1 GTSNPN and CDR2 SVGIG (reference sequence). The CDR3 protein is CALSGGRGSNEQFF. CDR3 coding DNA: TGTGCCTTGTCAGGGGGCCGTGGATCCAATGAGCAGTTCTTC.

The chain couples TRBV6-6 to TRBJ1-5; 7 bases agree with TRBD1. With V trimmed by 6 bases and J by 7 bases, 12 bases remained unmatched. The CDR3 runs to 15 residues. Germline assignment: CDR1 MNHNY and CDR2 SVGAGI (reference sequence). The CDR3 spells CASRVTGLGGQPQHF. CDR3 bases: TGTGCCAGCAGGGTGACAGGGTTGGGAGGGCAGCCCCAGCATTTT.

This chain links TRBV6-2 or TRBV6-3 with TRBJ1-4, with TRBD1 as a possible D gene (5 bases). The V and J ends lost 4 bases and 3 bases respectively, with 15 bases between them. Looked up from germline, CDR1 is MNHEY and CDR2 is SVGEGT. The length of the CDR3 is 16 residues. This chain's CDR3 is CASSSAAGTANEKLFF. In nucleotides, the CDR3 is TGTGCCAGCAGTTCGGCGGCGGGGACGGCTAATGAAAAACTGTTTTTT.

This rearrangement joins TRBV2 to TRBJ1-1; no reliable D call. V was clipped by 5 bases and J by 0 bases, with 7 bases between them. This CDR3 is built from 13 residues. The germline CDR1 and CDR2 sequences are SNHLY and FYNNEI. The CDR3 spells CASSPEMNTEAFF. CDR3 in DNA: TGTGCCAGCAGTCCAGAAATGAACACTGAAGCTTTCTTT.

The V call is TRBV27, the J call TRBJ2-7; D may correspond to TRBD1 or TRBD2 (5 bases each). V was pared by 0 bases and J by 4 bases, with 16 bases between. Germline lookup yields CDR1 MNHEY and CDR2 SMNVEV (reference sequence). The CDR3 totals 16 residues. Here the CDR3 reads CASSLSMTGTPYEQYF. CDR3 sequence (DNA): TGTGCCAGCAGTTTATCTATGACCGGGACCCCTTACGAGCAGTACTTC.

V gene TRBV6-5 combines with J gene TRBJ1-4; D remains unclear. V dropped 2 bases and J dropped 7 bases, with 8 bases sitting between them. The CDR3 runs 13 residues. Germline V CDR1 and CDR2: MNHEY, SVGAGI. DNA for the CDR3: TGTGCCAGCAGTTACCTACAAAGTGAAAAACTGTTTTTT. Its protein product is CASSYLQSEKLFF.

V and J are TRBV5-1 and TRBJ2-1; D ambiguous. V gave up 0 bases and J gave up 6 bases, with 7 bases separating them. Germline V gene lookup returns CDR1 SGHRS and CDR2 YFSETQ. The CDR3 is made up of 13 amino acids. The CDR3 spells CASSLGGANEQFF. The CDR3 region has the DNA TGCGCCAGCAGCTTGGGAGGAGCCAATGAGCAGTTCTTC.

The V call is TRBV11-2, the J call TRBJ2-7; D is tentatively TRBD1 or TRBD2 (5 bases each). V was trimmed by 1 base and J by 5 bases, leaving 12 bases between them. Germline CDR1 is SGHAT and CDR2 is FQNNGV. The CDR3 sequence is 14 residues long. The CDR3 protein is CASSLAAGTNEQYF. As DNA, the CDR3 is TGTGCCAGCAGCTTAGCGGCAGGGACCAACGAGCAGTACTTC.

V gene TRBV29-1 combines with J gene TRBJ1-1; no clear D gene. Germline V gene sequence: CDR1 SQVTM, CDR2 ANQGSEA. The V end lost 3 bases, the J end lost 4 bases, and 15 bases lay between the germline ends. CDR3 size: 14 residues. CDR3 loop: CSVDRTNRGTEAFF. Written as DNA, the CDR3 is TGCAGCGTTGACCGCACGAATCGGGGCACTGAAGCTTTCTTT.

The genes are TRBV2 and TRBJ2-5; 12 nucleotides match TRBD2. J gave up 1 base and V 11 bases, and 5 bases lay outside the gene matches. This CDR3 is 14 amino acids long. Looked up from germline, CDR1 is SNHLY and CDR2 is FYNNEI. The CDR3 sequence is CAGGTSGFQETQYF. Written as DNA, the CDR3 is TGTGCCGGGGGGACTAGCGGGTTCCAAGAGACCCAGTACTTC.

The chain combines TRBV5-4 with TRBJ2-7; no reliable D call. V gave up 0 bases and J gave up 2 bases, with 12 bases separating them. This CDR3 spans 15 amino acids. Germline CDR1 SGHNT, CDR2 YYREEE (reference sequence). The CDR3 bases are TGTGCCAGCAGCTTGGCCAATGGTCCGGCCTACGAGCAGTACTTC. Translating it yields CASSLANGPAYEQYF.

This sequence joins TRBV2 and TRBJ1-4; a weak D match, TRBD1 (5 bases). The CDR3 has 15 residues. Trimming took 6 bases from V and 4 from J, leaving 15 bases between them. The germline V gene encodes CDR1 SNHLY and CDR2 FYNNEI. The CDR3 DNA sequence: TGTGCCAGCAGGCCGGGGCCAGCTCTTAATGAAAAACTGTTTTTT. This encodes CASRPGPALNEKLFF.

This clone was counted once. The chain links TRBV6-2 or TRBV6-3 to TRBJ1-1; tentatively, D is TRBD1 (6 bases). Trimming pared 5 bases from V and 2 bases from J, leaving 12 bases between. The CDR3 is 14 amino acids. Germline CDR1 reads MNHEY; CDR2 reads SVGEGT. CDR3 sequence (DNA): TGTGCCAGCAGTCCACAGGGATACAACACTGAAGCTTTCTTT. Translating gives CASSPQGYNTEAFF.

This chain links TRBV25-1 with TRBJ2-2; TRBD2 aligns across 10 bases. The length of the CDR3 is 16 residues. From germline, CDR1 is MGHDK and CDR2 SYGVNS. V lost 4 bases, J lost 6 bases, and 8 bases stayed unmatched. CDR3 loop: CASSGRWSGGAGELFF. The DNA for the CDR3 is TGTGCCAGCAGTGGCCGGTGGAGCGGGGGGGCCGGGGAGCTGTTTTTT. Using reference TRBV25-1 and TRBJ2-2 for the parts outside the CDR3, the full variable domain is EADIYQTPRYLVIGTGKKITLECSQTMGHDKMYWYQQDPGMELHLIHYSYGVNSTEKGDLSSESTVSRIRTEHFPLTLESARPSHTSQYLCASSGRWSGGAGELFFGEGSRLTVL.

The rearrangement joins TRBV5-1 to TRBJ1-1, with TRBD1 as a possible D gene (6 bases). Germline V gene data show CDR1 as SGHRS and CDR2 as YFSETQ. This CDR3 contains 15 residues. Trimming took off 0 bases at V and 3 bases at J, with 12 bases between the two ends. CDR3 nucleotides: TGCGCCAGCAGCTTGGTTGGGGGGCAGGACACTGAAGCTTTCTTT. Protein product: CASSLVGGQDTEAFF.

This clone occurred once. This sample also contains other DNA sequences that code for the same CDR3. The chain recombines TRBV6-5 with TRBJ1-4, with D maybe TRBD1 (5 bases). V lost 5 bases and J lost 7, with 14 bases in between. Germline V gives CDR1 MNHEY, CDR2 SVGAGI. This CDR3 comprises 14 residues. CDR3 sequence: CASSLRGLGEKLFF. The CDR3 DNA is TGTGCCAGCAGTCTCCGGGGCCTGGGTGAAAAACTGTTTTTT.

This clone was observed once. This sequence joins TRBV12-5 and TRBJ2-7; D unresolved. The germline V and J ends were trimmed by 1 base and 4 bases, with 2 bases remaining between them. CDR1 LGHNT and CDR2 FRNRAP come from the germline V gene. There are 11 residues in the CDR3. CDR3 sequence reads: CASGLGYEQYF. The CDR3 DNA is TGTGCTAGTGGTTTGGGGTACGAGCAGTACTTC.

The CDR3 region is CALTGGWGYTF. CDR3 coding DNA: TGTGCCCTTACAGGGGGGTGGGGCTACACCTTC. V usage is TRBV30 and J usage is TRBJ1-2; 8 bases align to TRBD1. Per the germline V gene, CDR1 is GTSNPN and CDR2 is SVGIG (reference sequence). CDR3 size: 11 residues. The J segment lost 8 bases and the V segment lost 8 bases, leaving 7 bases of the junction unmatched.

This rearrangement joins TRBV7-9 to TRBJ2-7; the match to TRBD1 covers 10 bases. V shed 5 bases and J 5 bases; nucleotides not matched to a gene: 3. The CDR3 is 13 residues long. Germline-derived CDR1 and CDR2 are SEHNR and FQNEAQ (reference sequence). In DNA form, the CDR3 reads TGTGCCAGCAGCCCAGGGACAGGGGACGAGCAGTACTTC. It codes for CASSPGTGDEQYF.

The chain couples TRBV7-9 to TRBJ1-1, with D perhaps TRBD1 (5 bases). The CDR3 runs to 11 residues. Between the trimmed V and J ends, which lost 5 bases and 8 bases, there was a span of 9 bases. Per the germline V gene, CDR1 is SEHNR and CDR2 is FQNEAQ (reference sequence). This chain's CDR3 is CASSPRQEAFF. The CDR3, as DNA: TGTGCCAGCAGCCCGAGACAGGAAGCTTTCTTT.

The V and J genes are TRBV15 and TRBJ1-6; weak D call: TRBD1 (6 bases). The V gene lost 6 bases and the J gene lost 10 bases, with 16 bases spanning the gap. Germline-derived CDR1 and CDR2 are LNHNV and YYDKDF (reference sequence). CDR3 size: 14 residues. CDR3 region: CATRGLGAESPLHF. Written as DNA, the CDR3 is TGTGCCACCAGGGGGCTGGGGGCGGAATCACCCCTCCACTTT. The full variable domain, in which reference TRBV15 and TRBJ1-6 provide the parts outside the CDR3, is DAMVIQNPRYQVTQFGKPVTLSCSQTLNHNVMYWYQQKSSQAPKLLFHYYDKDFNNEADTPDNFQSRRPNTSFCFLDIRSPGLGDTAMYLCATRGLGAESPLHFGNGTRLTVT.

With respect to this clone: A read error may produce the germline difference seen at one junction end. The V call is TRBV27, the J call TRBJ1-1; D may be TRBD1 (6 bases). The germline V gene has CDR1 MNHEY and CDR2 SMNVEV (reference sequence). The CDR3 covers 11 residues. The CDR3, as DNA: TGTGCCAGGGACCAGGACAGTGCTGGGTCATTT. It specifies CARDQDSAGSF.

J is TRBJ2-5 and V is TRBV6-5; TRBD1 is a possible D gene (6 bases). Trimming took off 11 bases at V and 5 bases at J, with 18 bases between the two ends. CDR1 is MNHEY and CDR2 is SVGAGI in the germline V gene. This CDR3 has 13 residues. The CDR3 region is CAHARTAVETQYF. CDR3 sequence (DNA): TGTGCCCACGCGCGGACAGCGGTCGAGACCCAGTACTTC.

The chain combines TRBV27 with TRBJ1-2; the D gene is possibly TRBD1 (5 bases). There are 13 residues in the CDR3. Per the germline V gene, CDR1 is MNHEY and CDR2 is SMNVEV (reference sequence). V was cut by 6 bases and J by 4 bases, with 12 bases left in between. The CDR3: CASSVTARYGYTF. CDR3 coding DNA: TGTGCCAGCAGCGTGACAGCCCGCTATGGCTACACCTTC.